Below are 23 T cell receptor beta chains sequenced from a single sample in a study of blood T cell repertoires in COVID-19. Repertoires were generated with immunoSEQ multiplex PCR, while TCRdb's copy carries only in-frame clones and drops some. The data hold 250,000 to 300,000 clones, with about 76% observed a single time. The sample comprised peripheral blood. These receptors were taken from a woman aged 55-70 years with active or convalescent COVID-19.

This clone was detected ten times or more. V gene TRBV7-6 combines with J gene TRBJ2-2; 11 bases line up with TRBD2. There are 17 residues in the CDR3. The V gene end was trimmed by 5 bases and the J gene end by 4 bases; junction bases not matched to a gene: 9. Germline CDR1 and CDR2: SGHVS and FNYEAQ. Here the CDR3 reads CASSPIPLAGGTGELFF. The CDR3 coding sequence is TGTGCCAGCAGCCCCATTCCCCTAGCGGGGGGCACCGGGGAGCTGTTTTTT.

The genes are TRBV21-1 and TRBJ2-7; no DNA check was done on the table's D call, TRBD2. TRBV21-1 is shown as a pseudogene. CDR3 length equals 19 residues. This CDR3 reads CASSKGCGVSRRPSYEQYF. CDR3 DNA: TGTGCCAGCAGCAAAGGGTGCGGGGTATCACGGCGACCCAGTTACGAGCAGTACTTC.

This clone was recorded only once. The genes are TRBV7-6 and TRBJ1-3; 9 bases line up with TRBD1. The CDR3 runs to 15 residues. V shed 1 base and J 4 bases; nucleotides not matched to a gene: 2. Germline V lookup: CDR1 SGHVS, CDR2 FNYEAQ. The CDR3 sequence: CASSLGTGAGNTIYF. The CDR3 DNA reads TGTGCCAGCAGCTTAGGGACAGGGGCCGGAAACACCATATATTTT. Looking up the rest from reference TRBV7-6 and TRBJ1-3 gives the full variable domain: GAGVSQSPRYKVTKRGQDVALRCDPISGHVSLYWYRQALGQGPEFLTYFNYEAQQDKSGLPNDRFSAERPEGSISTLTIQRTEQRDSAMYRCASSLGTGAGNTIYFGEGSWLTVV.

The chain couples TRBV1 to TRBJ1-2; TRBD1, the table's D call, lacks a check against the DNA. TRBV1 is a pseudogene locus. This CDR3 comprises 13 residues. In nucleotides, the CDR3 is TGCACCAGCAGCCACCAGGGATCTGAAGGCTACACCTTC. Its protein is CTSSHQGSEGYTF.

With regard to this clone: In the same sample, other DNA sequences code for this CDR3. The chain combines TRBV6-5 with TRBJ2-7; D is possibly TRBD1 (6 bases). CDR1 and CDR2 from the germline V gene are MNHEY and SVGAGI. The CDR3 sequence is 15 residues long. V lost 2 bases to trimming and J lost 2 bases, with 13 bases between them. Written as DNA, the CDR3 is TGTGCCAGCAGTTACCGGGGCCAGGGGACCTACGAGCAGTACTTC. Translated, it gives CASSYRGQGTYEQYF.

The CDR3 sequence: CASSAGSTGDSYEQYF. CDR3 in DNA: TGTGCCAGCAGCGCGGGCTCGACAGGGGACTCCTACGAGCAGTACTTC. This sequence joins TRBV9 and TRBJ2-7, with TRBD1 matching over 8 bases. From germline, CDR1 is SGDLS and CDR2 YYNGEE. There are 16 residues in the CDR3. The V segment lost 3 bases and the J segment 0 bases; nucleotides outside the gene matches: 8.

This clone was counted a few times. This chain uses TRBV6-1 with TRBJ1-5; D may be TRBD1 (5 bases). Germline loops: CDR1 MNHNS, CDR2 SASEGT. V dropped 0 bases and J dropped 15 bases, with 9 bases sitting between them. There are 11 residues in the CDR3. CDR3 bases: TGTGCCAGCAGTGAAGCACAGGTTAGGCATTTT. Its protein product is CASSEAQVRHF.

The chain employs TRBV4-1 and TRBJ1-4; no definite D call. The CDR3 has 17 residues. V dropped 2 bases and J dropped 5 bases, with 18 bases sitting between them. Germline V gives CDR1 MGHRA, CDR2 YSYEKL. CDR3 region: CASSQLFRGRDNEKLFF. DNA for the CDR3: TGCGCCAGCAGCCAACTCTTTAGAGGGCGCGACAATGAAAAACTGTTTTTT.

The chain links TRBV5-6 to TRBJ1-1, with a possible D match to TRBD1 (6 bases). The CDR3 has 15 amino acids. Germline CDR1 is SGHDT and CDR2 is YYEEEE. V was trimmed by 1 base and J by 2 bases, leaving 12 bases between them. The CDR3 coding sequence is TGTGCCAGCAGCTTGAGGACAGTCGCCAACACTGAAGCTTTCTTT. Residues: CASSLRTVANTEAFF. The full variable domain, its missing parts supplied by reference TRBV5-6 and TRBJ1-1, is DAGVTQSPTHLIKTRGQQVTLRCSPKSGHDTVSWYQQALGQGPQFIFQYYEEEERQRGNFPDRFSGHQFPNYSSELNVNALLLGDSALYLCASSLRTVANTEAFFGQGTRLTVV.

This clone was recorded once. The chain has TRBV5-1 and TRBJ2-2; 12 bases match TRBD2. Trimming removed 0 bases from V and 5 bases from J; junction bases left unmatched: 2. This CDR3 region has 16 residues. CDR1 SGHRS and CDR2 YFSETQ come from the germline V gene. The chain's CDR3 is CASSLASGGATGELFF. CDR3 nucleotides: TGCGCCAGCAGCTTGGCTAGCGGGGGGGCGACCGGGGAGCTGTTTTTT.

J is TRBJ1-1 and V is TRBV19; D is unresolved. Looked up from germline, CDR1 is LNHDA and CDR2 is SQIVND (reference sequence). V lost 1 base to trimming and J lost 0 bases, with 9 bases between them. The CDR3 sequence is 15 residues long. The CDR3 loop is CASSIVEGLNTEAFF. CDR3 DNA: TGTGCCAGTAGTATAGTGGAGGGCCTGAACACTGAAGCTTTCTTT.

This clone was counted ten times or more. The CDR3 loop reads CATSAGRGVSTDTQYF. DNA of the CDR3: TGTGCCACCAGTGCTGGCAGGGGGGTTAGCACAGATACGCAGTATTTT. The chain links TRBV24-1 to TRBJ2-3; weak D call: TRBD1 (7 bases). The germline CDR1 and CDR2 sequences are KGHDR and SFDVKD. CDR3 length equals 16 residues. Trimming shortened V by 5 bases and J by 0 bases, and 14 bases separated the two germline ends.

This clone was recorded a few times. The chain joins TRBV29-1 to TRBJ2-1; maybe TRBD1 (5 bases). This CDR3 is built from 10 residues. V was pared by 3 bases and J by 11 bases, with 8 bases between. From germline, CDR1 is SQVTM and CDR2 ANQGSEA. The CDR3 loop reads CSVEGQKQFF. DNA for the CDR3: TGCAGCGTTGAGGGGCAGAAGCAGTTCTTC.

The genes are TRBV4-2 and TRBJ2-5; 12 bases fit TRBD2. This CDR3 has 16 residues. Looked up from germline, CDR1 is LGHNA and CDR2 is YNFKEQ. Trimming cost V 4 bases and J 2 bases; bases outside gene matches: 5. This CDR3 reads CASSLLAGGAQETQYF. CDR3 nucleotides: TGTGCCAGCAGCCTCCTAGCGGGGGGGGCTCAAGAGACCCAGTACTTC.

This clone was found once. The gene calls are TRBV2 and TRBJ2-2; a possible D gene is TRBD1 (5 bases). V was pared by 4 bases and J by 7 bases, with 10 bases between. Per germline, CDR1 SNHLY and CDR2 FYNNEI. This CDR3 is built from 13 residues. DNA of the CDR3: TGTGCCAGCAGTGTACAGGTGTTCGGGGAGCTGTTTTTT. This codes for CASSVQVFGELFF.

This clone showed up just a few times. The J gene is TRBJ2-3, the V gene TRBV4-2; D uncertain. The length of the CDR3 is 13 residues. With 5 bases removed from V and 6 bases from J, the gap between germline ends came to 12 bases. Germline V gene sequence: CDR1 LGHNA, CDR2 YNFKEQ. CDR3 sequence (DNA): TGTGCCAGCAGCTCAACGCAGTTCGATACGCAGTATTTT. Its protein product is CASSSTQFDTQYF.

V and J are TRBV7-2 and TRBJ2-7; 10 nucleotides line up with TRBD2. The CDR3 totals 15 residues. With 4 bases clipped from V and 2 bases from J, the junction kept 5 bases outside the gene matches. CDR1 is SGHTA, CDR2 FQGNSA, per germline. The CDR3 region is CASSYLAGGPYEQYF. For the CDR3, the DNA is TGTGCCAGCAGCTACTTAGCGGGGGGTCCCTACGAGCAGTACTTC.

This clone was picked up many times. The V call is TRBV20-1, the J call TRBJ1-4; D gene uncertain. The V gene lost 6 bases and the J gene lost 8 bases, with 10 bases spanning the gap. The germline V gene has CDR1 DFQATT and CDR2 SNEGSKA (reference sequence). The CDR3 extends over 11 amino acids. CDR3 amino acids: CSAARREKLFF. In DNA, the CDR3 is TGCAGTGCCGCACGGCGGGAAAAACTGTTTTTT.

As to this clone: A junction boundary mismatches the germline segment, possibly from a read error. The chain has TRBV3-1 (or the pseudogene TRBV3-2) and TRBJ1-3; possibly TRBD1 for D (5 bases). The CDR3 is made up of 16 amino acids. Germline CDR1 reads LGHDT; CDR2 reads YNNKEL (reference sequence). This chain's CDR3 is CASSPRAREAGNTIYF. In nucleotides, the CDR3 is TGTGCCAGCAGCCCTCGCGCCAGGGAGGCTGGGAACACCATATATTTT.

This rearrangement joins TRBV4-3 to TRBJ1-4, with 11 bases lining up with TRBD1. Germline values: CDR1 LGHNA, CDR2 YSLEER. The length of the CDR3 is 16 residues. After removal of 0 bases from V and 8 bases from J, the junction contained 5 bases not matched to a gene. This chain's CDR3 is CASSQDLGQGEEKLFF. In DNA form, the CDR3 reads TGCGCCAGCAGCCAAGATCTGGGACAGGGGGAGGAAAAACTGTTTTTT.

The V and J genes are TRBV30 and TRBJ2-5; 13 nucleotides agree with TRBD2. Germline loops: CDR1 GTSNPN, CDR2 SVGIG (reference sequence). The J segment lost 1 base and the V segment lost 0 bases, leaving 8 bases of the junction unmatched. The CDR3 totals 18 residues. The CDR3 DNA reads as TGTGCCTGGAGTGTGGCCAGGACTAGCGGGGGCCTCCAAGAGACCCAGTACTTC. Its translation is CAWSVARTSGGLQETQYF.

The rearrangement joins TRBV25-1 to TRBJ2-1; unclear D gene. The CDR3 runs 11 residues. V was shortened by 7 bases and J by 8 bases, with 9 bases between the two germline ends. Germline CDR1 and CDR2: MGHDK and SYGVNS. The CDR3 nucleotides read TGTGCCAGCATTTTAGTCGATGAGCAGTTCTTC. It translates to CASILVDEQFF.

V is TRBV4-2 and J is TRBJ1-6, with D perhaps TRBD1 (6 bases). Trimming took off 0 bases at V and 7 bases at J, with 13 bases between the two ends. The germline V gene encodes CDR1 LGHNA and CDR2 YNFKEQ. The CDR3 contains 16 residues. The CDR3 is CASSQESRGENSPLHF. The CDR3 DNA sequence: TGTGCCAGCAGCCAAGAGTCCAGGGGAGAGAATTCACCCCTCCACTTT.